This TCR beta chain was recovered during a study of shared clonotypes between healthy human individuals. Study results and caveats: The four-donor shared clonotypes exceeded non-shared clonotypes in generation probability, with non-shared ones scoring lower. Across subsets, estimated richness was generally greater for naive than for memory populations.

In regard to this clone: Its matching antigen is unknown.

The germline CDR1 and CDR2 sequences are SGHRS and YFSETQ. CDR3 size: 16 residues. Trimming took 0 bases from V and 2 from J, leaving 15 bases between them. Produced via immunoSEQ multiplex PCR; TCRdb's table is partial and in-frame only. The sample carries 400,000 to 600,000 clones, about 96% recorded once. The sequenced sample consisted of naive CD4+ T cells sorted from blood. Subset given: CD45RA+ positively selected. This chain joins TRBV5-1 and TRBJ2-7, with D possibly called TRBD1 or TRBD2 (5 bases each). The clonotype originates from a woman in her 30s in good health. The CDR3 is CASSLGTGREPYEQYF. The CDR3 DNA reads as TGCGCCAGCAGCTTGGGGACGGGGCGCGAACCCTACGAGCAGTACTTC.